The T cell receptor (beta chain) under discussion was sequenced for a study of neoadjuvant anti-PD-1 for oral cavity cancer. Study overall: Patients without progression received a fourth nivolumab dose around day 43, then surgical resection on days 50-56.

Six replicates per PBMC sample, mostly from 450 to 600 ng of genomic DNA. The data were produced by immunoSEQ multiplex PCR, yet TCRdb's version contains in-frame clones alone and is incomplete. The table lists about 72,000 clones, more than 70% of them singletons. The ends lost 3 bases at V and 10 bases at J; junction bases unmatched: 4. The CDR3 has 12 amino acids. The germline gives CDR1 MNHEY, CDR2 SMNVEV (reference sequence). The sequence came from a person between 40 and 80 years old with oral cavity squamous cell carcinoma. The chain joins TRBV27 to TRBJ1-1, with 8 bases aligning to TRBD1. Specimen: PBMCs, collected before nivolumab (anti-PD-1) treatment. CDR3 amino acids: CASSFTQGVAFF. In nucleotides, the CDR3 is TGTGCCAGCAGTTTCACACAGGGGGTAGCTTTCTTT.